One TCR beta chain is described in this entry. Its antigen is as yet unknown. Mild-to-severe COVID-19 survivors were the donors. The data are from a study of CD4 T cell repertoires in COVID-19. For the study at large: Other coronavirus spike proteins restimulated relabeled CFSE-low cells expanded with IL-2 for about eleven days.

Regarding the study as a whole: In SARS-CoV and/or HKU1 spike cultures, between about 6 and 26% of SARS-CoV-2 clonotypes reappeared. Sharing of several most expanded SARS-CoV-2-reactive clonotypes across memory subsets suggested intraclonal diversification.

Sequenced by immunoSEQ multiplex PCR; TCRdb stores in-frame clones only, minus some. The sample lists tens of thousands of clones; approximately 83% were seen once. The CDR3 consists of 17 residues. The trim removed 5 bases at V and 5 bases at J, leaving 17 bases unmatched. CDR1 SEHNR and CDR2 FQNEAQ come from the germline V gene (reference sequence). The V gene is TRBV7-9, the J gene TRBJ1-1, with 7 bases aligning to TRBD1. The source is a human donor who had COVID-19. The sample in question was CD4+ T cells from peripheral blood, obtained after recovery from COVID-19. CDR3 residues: CASSRKVFGQAGTEAFF. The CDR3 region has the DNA TGTGCCAGCAGCAGAAAGGTTTTCGGACAGGCTGGAACTGAAGCTTTCTTT.